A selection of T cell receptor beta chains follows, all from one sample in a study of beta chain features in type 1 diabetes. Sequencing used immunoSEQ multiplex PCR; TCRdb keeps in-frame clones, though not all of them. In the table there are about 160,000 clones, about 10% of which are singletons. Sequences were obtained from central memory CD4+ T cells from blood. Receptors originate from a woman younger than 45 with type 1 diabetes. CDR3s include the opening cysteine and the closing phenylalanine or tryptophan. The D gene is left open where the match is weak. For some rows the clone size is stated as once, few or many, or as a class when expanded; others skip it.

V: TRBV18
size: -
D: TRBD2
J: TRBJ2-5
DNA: TGTGCCAGCTCACCCCGCGGACTAGCGGGAAGGCAAGAGACCCAGTACTTC
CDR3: CASSPRGLAGRQETQYF

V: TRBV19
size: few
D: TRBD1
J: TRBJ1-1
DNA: TGTGCCAGTATCAAAGGGCGGAACAGGGGGCGAGACACTGAAGCTTTCTTT
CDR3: CASIKGRNRGRDTEAFF

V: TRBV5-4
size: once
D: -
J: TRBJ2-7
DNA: TGTGCCAGCAGCCGGTCGGGACACGAGACCTACGAGCAGTACTTC
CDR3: CASSRSGHETYEQYF

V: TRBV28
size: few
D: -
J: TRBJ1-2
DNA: TGTGCCAGCAGTGGGCCAGGGGTTGGCGGCTACACCTTC
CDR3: CASSGPGVGGYTF

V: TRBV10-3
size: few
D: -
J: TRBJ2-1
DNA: TGTGCCATCAGTGAGTCGGAACAGGGAAGCTACAATGAGCAGTTCTTC
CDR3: CAISESEQGSYNEQFF

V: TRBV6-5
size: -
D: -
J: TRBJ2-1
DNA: TGTGCCAGCAAGCCCGGAGGCTCCTACAATGAGCAGTTCTTC
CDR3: CASKPGGSYNEQFF

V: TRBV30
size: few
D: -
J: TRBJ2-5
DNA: TGTGCCTGGAGTGTACTATCGACCCAGTACTTC
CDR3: CAWSVLSTQYF

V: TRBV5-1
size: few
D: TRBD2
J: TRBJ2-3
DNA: TGCGCCAGCAGCCCGAGGACTAGCGTTGCAGATACGCAGTATTTT
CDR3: CASSPRTSVADTQYF

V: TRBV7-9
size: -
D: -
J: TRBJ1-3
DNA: TGTGCCAGCAGCCTTAGCTACCACAGGGATATAAACACCATATATTTT
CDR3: CASSLSYHRDINTIYF

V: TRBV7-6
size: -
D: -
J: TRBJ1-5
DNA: TGTGCCAGCAGCTTAGTGTCAGGGTCCGATCAGCCCCAGCATTTT
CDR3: CASSLVSGSDQPQHF

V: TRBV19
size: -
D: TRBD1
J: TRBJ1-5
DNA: TGTGCCACAAACAGGGGCTCCCACAATCAGCCCCAGCATTTT
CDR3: CATNRGSHNQPQHF

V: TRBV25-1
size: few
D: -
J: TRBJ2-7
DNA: TGTGCCAGCAGTGCAACACCGACAGGTCCCAGCTCCTACGAGCAGTACTTC
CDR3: CASSATPTGPSSYEQYF

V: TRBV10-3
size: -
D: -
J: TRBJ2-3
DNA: TGTGCCATCAGTGAGTTGGAGGGATTCACAGATACGCAGTATTTT
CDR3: CAISELEGFTDTQYF

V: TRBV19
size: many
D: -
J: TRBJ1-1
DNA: TGTGCCAGTAGTATTAACCGGGGAGGTACTGAAGCTTTCTTT
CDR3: CASSINRGGTEAFF

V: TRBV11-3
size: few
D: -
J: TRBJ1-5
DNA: TGTGCCAGCAGCCTAGGGCACCAGCCCCAGCATTTT
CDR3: CASSLGHQPQHF

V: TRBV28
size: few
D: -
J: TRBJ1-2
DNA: TGTGCCAGCAGTTTAAAGGGGGATGGCTACACCTTC
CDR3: CASSLKGDGYTF

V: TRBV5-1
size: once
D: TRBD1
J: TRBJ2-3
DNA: TGCGCCAGCAGCGGACAGGGTTCAGATACGCAGTATTTT
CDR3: CASSGQGSDTQYF

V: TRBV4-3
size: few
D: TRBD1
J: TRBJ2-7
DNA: TGCGCCAGCAGCCAGGGGGACAGGGGATACGAGCAGTACTTC
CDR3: CASSQGDRGYEQYF

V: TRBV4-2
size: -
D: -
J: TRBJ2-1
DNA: TGTGCCAGCAGCCAAGAATTGGCGGACTCCTACAATGAGCAGTTCTTC
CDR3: CASSQELADSYNEQFF

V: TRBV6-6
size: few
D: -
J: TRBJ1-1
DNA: TGTGCCAGCAGCCCTCAGGGTCCGGCGAACACTGAAGCTTTCTTT
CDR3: CASSPQGPANTEAFF

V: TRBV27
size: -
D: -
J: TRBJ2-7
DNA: TGTGCCAGCAGTCCCGAGGGGCGGGGTACATTCGACGAGCAGTACTTC
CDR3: CASSPEGRGTFDEQYF

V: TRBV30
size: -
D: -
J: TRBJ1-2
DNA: TGTGCCTGGAGTAGGGGATCCTATGGCTACACCTTC
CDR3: CAWSRGSYGYTF

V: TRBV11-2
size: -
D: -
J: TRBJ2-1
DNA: TGTGCCAGCAGCCATGACAGGAGCTCCTACAATGAGCAGTTCTTC
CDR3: CASSHDRSSYNEQFF

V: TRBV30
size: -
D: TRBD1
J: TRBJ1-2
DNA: TGTGCCTGGAGTTTCCGACAGGGCCATGGCTACACCTTC
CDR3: CAWSFRQGHGYTF

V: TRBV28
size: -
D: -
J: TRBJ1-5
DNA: TGTGCCAGCGTGTCAGGACAGTACAATCAGCCCCAGCATTTT
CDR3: CASVSGQYNQPQHF

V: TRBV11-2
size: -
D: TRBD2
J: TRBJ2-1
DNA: TGTGCCAGCAGCTCCGGACTAGCTTACAATGAGCAGTTCTTC
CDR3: CASSSGLAYNEQFF

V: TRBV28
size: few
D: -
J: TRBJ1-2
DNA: TGTGCCAGCAGCCCACCGGACAGTGGCTATGGCTACACCTTC
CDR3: CASSPPDSGYGYTF

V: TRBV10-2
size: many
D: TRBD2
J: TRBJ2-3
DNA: TGCGCCAGCTCCTCGCGGGAGGGCCTGACCGATACGCAGTATTTT
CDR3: CASSSREGLTDTQYF

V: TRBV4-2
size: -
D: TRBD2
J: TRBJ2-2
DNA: TGTGCCAGCAGCCTCCTGAACAATATAGCTAGCGGGGACAACACCGGGGAGCTGTTTTTT
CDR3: CASSLLNNIASGDNTGELFF

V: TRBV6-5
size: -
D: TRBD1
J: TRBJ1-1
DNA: TGTGCCAGCAGTCGATACAGGACAGGCGATATGGCTTTCTTT
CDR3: CASSRYRTGDMAFF

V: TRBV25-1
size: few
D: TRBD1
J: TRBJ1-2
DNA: TGTGCCAGCAGGAGGACAGGGGGAGACTATGGCTACACCTTC
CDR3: CASRRTGGDYGYTF

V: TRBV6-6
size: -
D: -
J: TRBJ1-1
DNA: TGTGCCAGCAGTCCCCTGCTGGAGACCGCTTTAAGGGGAGCTTTCTTT
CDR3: CASSPLLETALRGAFF

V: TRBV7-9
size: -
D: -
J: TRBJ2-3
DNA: TGTGCCAGCAGCTTAGCGGGCTCAGATACGCAGTATTTT
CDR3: CASSLAGSDTQYF

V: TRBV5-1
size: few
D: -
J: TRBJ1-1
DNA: TGCGCCAGCAGCGAACGATCGGGGGCTGAAGCTTTCTTT
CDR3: CASSERSGAEAFF

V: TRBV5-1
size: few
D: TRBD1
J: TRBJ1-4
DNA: TGCGCCAGCAGCCCCGACAGGGGGTGGGAAAAACTGTTTTTT
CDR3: CASSPDRGWEKLFF

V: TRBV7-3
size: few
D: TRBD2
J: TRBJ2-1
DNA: TGTGCCAGCAGCCGGGGACTAGTTGGTGAGCAGTTCTTC
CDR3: CASSRGLVGEQFF

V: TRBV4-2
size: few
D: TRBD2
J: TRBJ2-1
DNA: TGTGCCAGCAGCTCTGAGCCCGGGACTACCCTGTTCTTC
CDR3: CASSSEPGTTLFF

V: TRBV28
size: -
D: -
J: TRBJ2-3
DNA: TGTGCCAGCAGTTTTTCCGGGAGTACAGATACGCAGTATTTT
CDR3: CASSFSGSTDTQYF

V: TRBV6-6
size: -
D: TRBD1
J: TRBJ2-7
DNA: TGTGCCAGCGCAGGGACAGGGGCCTACGAGCAGTACTTC
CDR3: CASAGTGAYEQYF

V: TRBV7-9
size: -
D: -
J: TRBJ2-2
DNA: TGTGCCAGCCGTGGACAATTCGAGGCCACCGGGGAGCTGTTTTTT
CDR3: CASRGQFEATGELFF

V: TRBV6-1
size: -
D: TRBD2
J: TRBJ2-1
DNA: TGTGCCAGCAGATCCCGGACTAGCGGGGACGAGTTCTTC
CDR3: CASRSRTSGDEFF

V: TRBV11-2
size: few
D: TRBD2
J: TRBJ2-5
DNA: TGTGCCAGCAGCCCGAGACTAGCGGGAGAAGAGACCCAGTACTTC
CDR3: CASSPRLAGEETQYF

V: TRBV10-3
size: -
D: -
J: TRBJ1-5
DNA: TGTGCCATCAGTGCAGGGGATCAGCCCCAGCATTTT
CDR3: CAISAGDQPQHF

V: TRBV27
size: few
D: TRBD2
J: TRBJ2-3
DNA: TGTGCCAGCAGCAGACTAGCGTTGACAGATACGCAGTATTTT
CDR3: CASSRLALTDTQYF

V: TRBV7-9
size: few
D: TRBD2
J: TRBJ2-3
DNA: TGTGCCAGCAGCTTCACTAGCGGGAGGGGTGAAGATACGCAGTATTTT
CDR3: CASSFTSGRGEDTQYF

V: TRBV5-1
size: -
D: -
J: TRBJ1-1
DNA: TGCGCCAGCAGCTCGGAAATCGAGGGAACTGAAGCTTTCTTT
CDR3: CASSSEIEGTEAFF

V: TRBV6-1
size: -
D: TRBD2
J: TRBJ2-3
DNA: TGTGCCAGCAGCCCACAGCGGGGAGATACGCAGTATTTT
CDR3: CASSPQRGDTQYF

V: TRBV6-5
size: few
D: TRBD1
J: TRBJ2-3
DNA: TGTGCCAGCAGGCGCCGGGACAGGGGCACAGATACGCAGTATTTT
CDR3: CASRRRDRGTDTQYF

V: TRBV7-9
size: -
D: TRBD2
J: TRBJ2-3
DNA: TGTGCCAGCAGCGCAGGACTAGCGGGAGAGGCAGATACGCAGTATTTT
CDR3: CASSAGLAGEADTQYF

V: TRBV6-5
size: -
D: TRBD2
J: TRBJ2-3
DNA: TGTGCCAGCAGGGGGGAGGGGAACACAGATACGCAGTATTTT
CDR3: CASRGEGNTDTQYF

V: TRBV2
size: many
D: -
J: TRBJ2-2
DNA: TGTGCCAGCAGGCTTTCTAGCGTTGGCGGGGAGCTGTTTTTT
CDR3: CASRLSSVGGELFF

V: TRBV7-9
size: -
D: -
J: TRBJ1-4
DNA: TGTGCCAGCAGCTTAAGGGGCCTAAATGAAAAACTGTTTTTT
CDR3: CASSLRGLNEKLFF

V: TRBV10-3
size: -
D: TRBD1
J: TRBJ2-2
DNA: TGTGCCATCAGAGGACAGGGTGGGGACACCGGGGAGCTGTTTTTT
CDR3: CAIRGQGGDTGELFF

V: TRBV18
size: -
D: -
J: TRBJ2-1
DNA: TGTGCCAGCTCACCAACGAACAAAGACAATGAGCAGTTCTTC
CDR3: CASSPTNKDNEQFF

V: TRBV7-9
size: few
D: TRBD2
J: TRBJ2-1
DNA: TGTGCCAGCAGCTTAGCTCTAGCGGGAACATACAATGAGCAGTTCTTC
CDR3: CASSLALAGTYNEQFF

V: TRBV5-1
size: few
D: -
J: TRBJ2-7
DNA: TGCGCCAGCAGGGAGAAGTGGACAGCATCCTACGAGCAGTACTTC
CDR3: CASREKWTASYEQYF

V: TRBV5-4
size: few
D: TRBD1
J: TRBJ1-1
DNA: TGTGCCAGCAGCTCGGGACAGGTGCTTACTGAAGCTTTCTTT
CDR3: CASSSGQVLTEAFF

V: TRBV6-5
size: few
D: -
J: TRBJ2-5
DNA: TGTGCCAGCAGTTCCACTAGCCGGGGAGCAGAGACCCAGTACTTC
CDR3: CASSSTSRGAETQYF

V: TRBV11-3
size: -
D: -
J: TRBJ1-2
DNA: TGTGCCAGCAGCCAGGGACTCAACTATGGCTACACCTTC
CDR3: CASSQGLNYGYTF

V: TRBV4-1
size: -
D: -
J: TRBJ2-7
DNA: TGCGCCAGCAGCCAAGATCTTTGGGGGCTAGGCGAGCAGTACTTC
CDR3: CASSQDLWGLGEQYF